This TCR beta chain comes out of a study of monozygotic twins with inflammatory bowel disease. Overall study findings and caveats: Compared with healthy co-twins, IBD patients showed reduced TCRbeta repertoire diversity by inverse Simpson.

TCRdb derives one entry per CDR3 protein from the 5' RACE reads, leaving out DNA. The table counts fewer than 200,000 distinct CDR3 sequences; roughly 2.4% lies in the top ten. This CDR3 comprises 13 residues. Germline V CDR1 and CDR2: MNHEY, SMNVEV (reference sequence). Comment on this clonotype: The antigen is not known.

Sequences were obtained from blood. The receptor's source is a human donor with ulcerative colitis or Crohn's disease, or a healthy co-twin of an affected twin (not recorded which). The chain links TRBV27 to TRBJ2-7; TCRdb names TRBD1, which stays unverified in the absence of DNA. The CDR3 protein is CASSLGAVGEQYF.